The 18 T cell receptor beta chains below come from one sample, sequenced in a study of cytomegalovirus exposure and HLA in healthy donors. Use of 60 Vbeta and 13 Jbeta primers characterized the PCR. Using immunoSEQ multiplex PCR, the repertoire was profiled, and TCRdb retains in-frame clones only, with some absent. The sample gives fewer than 250,000 clones, around 83% of which show up once; roughly 1.3% is in the top ten. Sequencing was done on a sample of PBMCs. Receptors originate from a girl aged 10 to 17 in good health and CMV-seronegative.

The chain has TRBV5-5 and TRBJ1-2, with D perhaps TRBD1 (6 bases). Trimming took off 0 bases at V and 4 bases at J, with 13 bases between the two ends. The CDR3 is 15 residues long. Germline lookup yields CDR1 SGHKS and CDR2 YYEKEE (reference sequence). CDR3 bases: TGTGCCAGCAGCTTGGGAGAGGGGGAGGGCTATGGCTACACCTTC. This sequence encodes CASSLGEGEGYGYTF.

This chain uses TRBV7-9 with TRBJ1-4, with 7 nucleotides matching TRBD1. Looked up from germline, CDR1 is SEHNR and CDR2 is FQNEAQ (reference sequence). The CDR3 loop spans 16 amino acids. V lost 4 bases, J lost 5 bases, and 10 bases stayed unmatched. The CDR3 loop is CASSSPPGQANEKLFF. CDR3 nucleotide sequence: TGTGCCAGCAGCTCCCCGCCCGGACAGGCAAATGAAAAACTGTTTTTT.

The chain combines TRBV5-1 with TRBJ2-7, with 12 bases matching TRBD1. Germline V gene data show CDR1 as SGHRS and CDR2 as YFSETQ. CDR3 length equals 14 residues. The V gene end was trimmed by 6 bases and the J gene end by 6 bases; junction bases not matched to a gene: 7. The CDR3 DNA sequence: TGCGCCAGCACCACCGGGACAGGGGGCGCCGAGCAGTACTTC. Protein sequence: CASTTGTGGAEQYF. Looking up the rest from reference TRBV5-1 and TRBJ2-7 gives the full variable domain: KAGVTQTPRYLIKTRGQQVTLSCSPISGHRSVSWYQQTPGQGLQFLFEYFSETQRNKGNFPGRFSGRQFSNSRSEMNVSTLELGDSALYLCASTTGTGGAEQYFGPGTRLTVT.

The V and J genes are TRBV5-1 and TRBJ1-6; D not certain. Trimming stripped 0 bases from V and 9 bases from J, with 7 bases between. The CDR3 consists of 13 residues. Germline assignment: CDR1 SGHRS and CDR2 YFSETQ. The CDR3 here is CASSLAPSSPLHF. The CDR3 bases are TGCGCCAGCAGCTTGGCTCCGTCTTCACCCCTCCACTTT.

V usage is TRBV6-5 and J usage is TRBJ2-1; D might be TRBD2 (6 bases). Per the germline V gene, CDR1 is MNHEY and CDR2 is SVGAGI. The CDR3 is made up of 11 amino acids. CDR3 in amino acids: CATSWSHEQFF. CDR3 DNA: TGTGCTACTAGCTGGTCGCATGAGCAGTTCTTC.

This sequence joins TRBV7-9 and TRBJ1-6; D ambiguous. Germline V lookup: CDR1 SEHNR, CDR2 FQNEAQ (reference sequence). With 0 bases removed from V and 7 bases from J, the gap between germline ends came to 10 bases. The CDR3 totals 15 residues. The CDR3, as DNA: TGTGCCAGCAGCTTAGCGGCACGGGAGAATTCACCCCTCCACTTT. It encodes CASSLAARENSPLHF.

This sequence joins TRBV6-5 and TRBJ1-4; 8 nucleotides agree with TRBD1. The germline CDR1 and CDR2 sequences are MNHEY and SVGAGI. The CDR3 has 15 amino acids. After removal of 2 bases from V and 5 bases from J, the junction contained 4 bases not matched to a gene. DNA for the CDR3: TGTGCCAGCAGTTACCGTCGGACAGGGAATGAAAAACTGTTTTTT. Its translation is CASSYRRTGNEKLFF.

CDR3: CASSRDTVDGNTIYF. As DNA, the CDR3 is TGTGCCAGCAGCCGTGATACAGTGGATGGAAACACCATATATTTT. V and J are TRBV4-2 and TRBJ1-3, with D unclear. Germline V CDR1 and CDR2: LGHNA, YNFKEQ. The CDR3 runs 15 residues. The ends were cut back, 4 bases at V and 3 bases at J, with 13 bases in the middle.

This chain uses TRBV7-9 with TRBJ2-1; 10 bases agree with TRBD1. V was pared by 6 bases and J by 7 bases, with 12 bases of the junction left unmatched. The CDR3 has 16 residues. Germline CDR1 and CDR2: SEHNR and FQNEAQ (reference sequence). The CDR3 loop reads CASRKYRDRGRNEQFF. The CDR3 region has the DNA TGTGCCAGCAGAAAATACCGGGACAGGGGTAGGAATGAGCAGTTCTTC.

The chain links TRBV19 to TRBJ2-7, with 9 positions matching TRBD1. Trimming took 3 bases from V and 3 from J; bases not matched to a gene: 15. The CDR3 is 18 amino acids. The V gene's germline CDR1 is LNHDA and CDR2 SQIVND (reference sequence). The CDR3 DNA reads as TGTGCCAGTAGTATCCCGCCAAGAACAGGGGGCTTCGACTACGAGCAGTACTTC. Protein: CASSIPPRTGGFDYEQYF.

The V call is TRBV5-4, the J call TRBJ2-5; the D gene is possibly TRBD1 (6 bases). The CDR3 contains 15 residues. Germline CDR1 and CDR2: SGHNT and YYREEE (reference sequence). Trimming shortened V by 4 bases and J by 7 bases, and 20 bases separated the two germline ends. CDR3 sequence (DNA): TGTGCCAGCAGCACCGGACAGCCCGCGGAGATGACCCAGTACTTC. This gives the protein CASSTGQPAEMTQYF.

V usage is TRBV5-1 and J usage is TRBJ2-3, with 9 bases aligning to TRBD2. There are 17 residues in the CDR3. V lost 2 bases to trimming and J lost 5 bases; unmatched junction nucleotides: 12. CDR1 is SGHRS, CDR2 YFSETQ, per germline. The CDR3 loop reads CASSLWASGVSGDTQYF. The CDR3 DNA reads as TGCGCCAGCAGCTTATGGGCTAGCGGGGTCTCCGGAGATACGCAGTATTTT.

The chain is built from TRBV27 and TRBJ2-7; 12 bases are shared with TRBD2. CDR3 size: 15 residues. Germline V gene lookup returns CDR1 MNHEY and CDR2 SMNVEV (reference sequence). The V and J ends lost 2 bases and 6 bases, in that order; junction bases with no gene match: 5. The CDR3 nucleotides read TGTGCCAGCAGTTTAACATCTAGCGGGAGGGCCGAGCAGTACTTC. It is translated as CASSLTSSGRAEQYF.

This sequence joins TRBV6-5 and TRBJ2-1; TRBD2 might be the D (6 bases). In germline, CDR1 is MNHEY, CDR2 SVGAGI. The CDR3 totals 14 residues. V shed 8 bases and J shed 7 bases, with 18 bases lying between them. The CDR3 here is CASCTGTCWNEQFF. CDR3 DNA sequence: TGTGCCAGCTGCACGGGGACTTGCTGGAATGAGCAGTTCTTC.

This clone appeared a few times. The J gene is TRBJ1-4, the V gene TRBV5-5; 8 bases align to TRBD1. Per germline, CDR1 SGHKS and CDR2 YYEKEE (reference sequence). With V trimmed by 4 bases and J by 8 bases, 4 bases remained unmatched. The length of the CDR3 is 13 residues. The CDR3 nucleotides read TGTGCCAGCAGCCTGGACAGGGTAGAAAAACTGTTTTTT. This encodes CASSLDRVEKLFF. Using reference TRBV5-5 and TRBJ1-4 for the parts outside the CDR3, the full variable domain is DAGVTQSPTHLIKTRGQQVTLRCSPISGHKSVSWYQQVLGQGPQFIFQYYEKEERGRGNFPDRFSARQFPNYSSELNVNALLLGDSALYLCASSLDRVEKLFFGSGTQLSVL.

The chain links TRBV30 to TRBJ2-5, with D unclear. TRBJ2-7 matches the DNA end more closely, so the J call is doubtful. Germline CDR1 reads GTSNPN; CDR2 reads SVGIG (reference sequence). The CDR3 has 12 amino acids. The CDR3, as DNA: TGTGCCTGGAGTCCGTATAACCACGAGCAGTACTTC. It yields the protein CAWSPYNHEQYF.

CDR3 sequence reads: CASSPMGGVGEKLFF. In DNA form, the CDR3 reads TGTGCCAGCAGCCCCATGGGAGGGGTTGGCGAAAAACTGTTTTTT. The genes are TRBV7-9 and TRBJ1-4, with D possibly matching TRBD1 (5 bases). Germline CDR1 is SEHNR and CDR2 is FQNEAQ (reference sequence). V was pared by 5 bases and J by 8 bases, with 18 bases between. The CDR3 is 15 residues long.

The chain combines TRBV7-3 with TRBJ2-1; 7 nucleotides line up with TRBD2. This CDR3 contains 15 residues. Per the germline V gene, CDR1 is SGHTA and CDR2 is FQGTGA. Trimming at V came to 5 bases and at J to 1 base, leaving 5 bases not matched to a gene. The CDR3 is CASSPPGGSYNEQFF. CDR3 sequence (DNA): TGTGCCAGCAGCCCGCCCGGGGGGTCCTACAATGAGCAGTTCTTC.